This T cell receptor (beta chain) was identified during a study of blood T cells in healthy people across ages. This clonotype was counted once. PCR was performed a second time for roughly 7 to 12 cycles using a sample-barcoded 5' primer and a J-beta primer mix. Each TCR beta cDNA got a 12-nucleotide random molecular identifier. TCRdb redid the calling of the 5' RACE reads with MiXCR, one entry per CDR3 protein. The table lists over 950,000 distinct CDR3 sequences, roughly half of them singletons. The CDR3 is 15 residues long. V dropped 2 bases and J dropped 6 bases, with 17 bases sitting between them. The V gene's germline CDR1 is SGHVS and CDR2 FQNEAQ.

The gene calls are TRBV7-8 and TRBJ2-7; the D is unclear. The sample was blood. The clonotype comes from a woman aged 55-69 years in good health. In nucleotides, the CDR3 is TGTGCCAGCAGCTTACCTGTACCTTCGGAGAGCGAGCAGTACTTC. Protein: CASSLPVPSESEQYF.